These T cell receptor beta chains were read from a single sample in a study of spatial heterogeneity in lung cancer. TCRdb re-called the 5' RACE reads with MiXCR, one entry per CDR3 protein. In the table there are about 100,000 distinct CDR3 sequences, about 4.6% of which are singletons. Sequences were derived from lung tumor tissue, sampled at surgery. Receptor source: a male donor with early-stage non-small cell lung cancer. The CDR3 runs from the conserved cysteine through the conserved F or W. Fields, in order: D gene, clone size, J gene, V gene, CDR3 protein, CDR3 DNA. D genes are given only for firm matches. Size values are once, few and many counts, or a class for expanded clones, and some rows have none.

>.|many|TRBJ1-2|TRBV30
CAWSVSDLYGYTF
TGTGCCTGGAGTGTCTCGGATCTCTATGGCTACACCTTC
>.|.|TRBJ2-1|TRBV12-3/TRBV12-4
CASSLVGIEQFF
TGTGCCAGCAGTTTAGTAGGGATTGAGCAGTTCTTC
>.|many|TRBJ2-7|TRBV2
CASKGLSSYEQYF
TGTGCCAGCAAAGGACTGTCGAGCTACGAGCAGTACTTC
>.|many|TRBJ2-3|TRBV11-2
CASSLTRTNSFGDTQYF
TGTGCCAGCAGCTTAACCAGGACTAATTCGTTTGGAGATACGCAGTATTTT
>.|.|TRBJ2-5|TRBV20-1
CSARASPGETQYF
TGCAGTGCTAGAGCATCCCCGGGAGAGACCCAGTACTTC
>TRBD1|many|TRBJ1-6|TRBV5-1
CASSPRTGADSPLHF
TGCGCCAGCAGCCCTAGAACAGGGGCGGATTCACCCCTCCACTTT
>.|few|TRBJ2-5|TRBV7-8
CASSPWAGAVETQYF
TGTGCCAGCAGCCCGTGGGCAGGGGCAGTAGAGACCCAGTACTTC
>.|many|TRBJ2-7|TRBV5-1
CASSLEVSYEQYF
TGCGCCAGCAGCTTGGAGGTCTCCTACGAGCAGTACTTC
>.|many|TRBJ2-1|TRBV6-5
CASSYTGHSYNEQFF
TGTGCCAGCAGTTACACGGGCCACTCCTACAATGAGCAGTTCTTC
>.|many|TRBJ2-3|TRBV10-3
CAIKDPGSPDTQYF
TGTGCCATCAAAGACCCCGGGTCCCCAGATACGCAGTATTTT
>.|many|TRBJ1-1|TRBV28
CASSQPDPNTEAFF
TGTGCCAGCAGTCAGCCGGACCCTAACACTGAAGCTTTCTTT
>.|many|TRBJ2-1|TRBV7-2
CASSVLANEQFF
TGTGCCAGCAGCGTCCTGGCTAACGAGCAGTTCTTC
>TRBD1|many|TRBJ1-5|TRBV12-3/TRBV12-4
CASSFSSGTVNQPQHF
TGTGCCAGCAGTTTCTCTTCCGGGACAGTAAATCAGCCCCAGCATTTT
>TRBD1|many|TRBJ2-2|TRBV15
CATRFYRGFAGELFF
TGTGCCACCAGGTTCTACAGGGGGTTCGCCGGGGAGCTGTTTTTT
>.|many|TRBJ2-7|TRBV9
CASGTWAYEQYF
TGTGCCAGCGGGACGTGGGCCTACGAGCAGTACTTC
>.|many|TRBJ1-2|TRBV6-6
CASSRAGLSYGYTF
TGTGCCAGCAGCCGCGCCGGCCTTAGCTATGGCTACACCTTC
>.|few|TRBJ2-3|TRBV28
CASSLARSTPTTSTDTQYF
TGTGCCAGCAGTTTAGCGCGTAGCACCCCGACAACTAGCACAGATACGCAGTATTTT
>TRBD1|few|TRBJ2-6|TRBV12-3/TRBV12-4
CASSSRTGTSSGANVLTF
TGTGCCAGCAGTTCTCGGACAGGGACCAGCTCTGGGGCCAACGTCCTGACTTTC
>.|many|TRBJ2-7|TRBV28
CASSFHGFYEQYF
TGTGCCAGCAGTTTTCACGGGTTCTACGAGCAGTACTTC
>TRBD2|many|TRBJ2-5|TRBV11-2
CASSNRLAGAETQYF
TGTGCCAGCAGCAATCGACTAGCGGGAGCAGAGACCCAGTACTTC
>TRBD1|few|TRBJ2-6|TRBV25-1
CASSNGQGVANVLTF
TGTGCCAGCAGTAACGGACAGGGGGTGGCCAACGTCCTGACTTTC
>.|many|TRBJ2-3|TRBV28
CASTLSGAGDTQYF
TGTGCCAGCACCCTATCTGGGGCGGGTGATACGCAGTATTTT
>TRBD1|few|TRBJ2-3|TRBV18
CASSPYTGGKGDTQYF
TGTGCCAGCTCACCGTATACAGGGGGCAAAGGAGATACGCAGTATTTT
>TRBD1|many|TRBJ1-5|TRBV7-9
CASSHSGTGVNQPQHF
TGTGCCAGCAGCCACTCCGGGACAGGAGTCAATCAGCCCCAGCATTTT
>.|many|TRBJ2-7|TRBV4-2
CASSHGGQLSYEQYF
TGTGCCAGCAGCCACGGAGGACAGTTATCCTACGAGCAGTACTTC
>TRBD1|many|TRBJ1-5|TRBV5-6
CASSKTGQPQHF
TGTGCCAGCAGCAAGACAGGGCAGCCCCAGCATTTT
>TRBD1|many|TRBJ1-1|TRBV5-1
CASSAQGPLPEAFF
TGCGCCAGCAGCGCACAGGGGCCCCTCCCTGAAGCTTTCTTT
>TRBD1|.|TRBJ2-4|TRBV4-1
CASSQDWTGENIQYF
TGCGCCAGCAGCCAAGATTGGACAGGGGAAAACATTCAGTACTTC
>.|many|TRBJ2-2|TRBV7-9
CASSSPPESYTGELFF
TGTGCCAGCAGCTCCCCTCCAGAAAGTTACACCGGGGAGCTGTTTTTT
>.|few|TRBJ1-2|TRBV28
CASNSGQSNYGYTF
TGTGCCAGCAATAGTGGACAGTCTAACTATGGCTACACCTTC
>TRBD2|many|TRBJ2-1|TRBV7-9
CASSLNSGRDNEQFF
TGTGCCAGCAGCCTCAATAGCGGGAGGGATAATGAGCAGTTCTTC
>.|few|TRBJ2-5|TRBV3-1
CASSQGLSGAGGETQYF
TGTGCCAGCAGCCAAGGACTGAGCGGAGCAGGGGGGGAGACCCAGTACTTC
>TRBD1|many|TRBJ1-1|TRBV7-9
CASSSWTGNTEAFF
TGTGCCAGCAGCTCCTGGACAGGGAACACTGAAGCTTTCTTT
>TRBD2|many|TRBJ2-1|TRBV20-1
CSAPTTLAGSNNEQFF
TGCAGTGCTCCTACTACTTTAGCGGGGTCCAACAATGAGCAGTTCTTC
>.|many|TRBJ2-3|TRBV20-1
CSATRTPTTDTQYF
TGCAGTGCTACCCGGACCCCAACCACAGATACGCAGTATTTT
>.|.|TRBJ2-7|TRBV12-3/TRBV12-4
CASSFVDRGTEQYF
TGTGCCAGCAGTTTCGTTGATAGGGGAACCGAGCAGTACTTC
>.|few|TRBJ2-2|TRBV15
CATLGNTGELFF
TGTGCCACCCTCGGGAACACCGGGGAGCTGTTTTTT
>TRBD2|many|TRBJ2-3|TRBV11-2
CASSLDLGTNTDTQYF
TGTGCCAGCAGCTTAGATTTGGGGACTAACACAGATACGCAGTATTTT
>TRBD2|many|TRBJ2-2|TRBV28
CASSLLNSGRTGELFF
TGTGCCAGCAGTTTATTGAACAGCGGGAGAACCGGGGAGCTGTTTTTT
>.|many|TRBJ2-5|TRBV25-1
CASSPAGITTQETQYF
TGTGCCAGCAGCCCTGCGGGGATTACAACTCAAGAGACCCAGTACTTC
>.|many|TRBJ1-1|TRBV11-2
CASSLNIVPTEAFF
TGTGCCAGCAGCTTAAACATCGTCCCCACTGAAGCTTTCTTT
>.|many|TRBJ2-3|TRBV29-1
CSVEETPPLQYF
TGCAGCGTTGAAGAAACACCGCCACTACAGTATTTT